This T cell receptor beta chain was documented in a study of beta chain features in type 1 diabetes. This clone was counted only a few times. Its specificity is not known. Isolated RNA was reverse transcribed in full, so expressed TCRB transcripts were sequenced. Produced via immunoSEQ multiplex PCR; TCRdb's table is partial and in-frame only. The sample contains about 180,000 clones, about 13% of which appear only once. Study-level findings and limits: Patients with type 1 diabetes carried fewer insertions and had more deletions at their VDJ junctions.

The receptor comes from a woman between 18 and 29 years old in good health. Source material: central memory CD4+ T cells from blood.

CDR3 nucleotides: TGTGCCAGCAGTCTCAGAGGCTCCGGGGAGCTGTTTTTT. This translates into CASSLRGSGELFF. The genes are TRBV6-6 and TRBJ2-2, with D uncertain. Germline V gene lookup returns CDR1 MNHNY and CDR2 SVGAGI (reference sequence). Trimming removed 5 bases from V and 6 bases from J, with 10 bases in between. This CDR3 is 13 amino acids long.